Listed here are 21 T cell receptor beta chains from one sample, sequenced in a study of blood T cell repertoires in COVID-19. Produced via immunoSEQ multiplex PCR; TCRdb's table is partial and in-frame only. The sample carries fewer than 350,000 clones, around 86% recorded once. Sequenced input: PBMCs or T cells enriched from blood (not recorded which). The receptors were gathered from a woman aged 40 to 55 with acute COVID-19.

This sequence joins TRBV6-5 and TRBJ2-2; no definite D call. Germline V CDR1 and CDR2: MNHEY, SVGAGI. Trimming removed 9 bases at V and 3 bases at J, with 14 bases between. This CDR3 spans 14 amino acids. CDR3 bases: TGTGCCAGTGAGTCTGTGCTTTACACCGGGGAGCTGTTTTTT. This translates into CASESVLYTGELFF.

The chain links TRBV28 to TRBJ1-5; D possibly corresponds to TRBD1 (6 bases). The V and J ends lost 3 bases and 4 bases respectively, with 13 bases between them. Germline V gene lookup returns CDR1 MDHEN and CDR2 SYDVKM. CDR3 length equals 15 residues. In DNA form, the CDR3 reads TGTGCCAGCAGTTTTGGGGGCAGCCTTAATCAGCCCCAGCATTTT. Residues: CASSFGGSLNQPQHF. Together with reference TRBV28 and TRBJ1-5, the CDR3 gives the full variable domain: DVKVTQSSRYLVKRTGEKVFLECVQDMDHENMFWYRQDPGLGLRLIYFSYDVKMKEKGDIPEGYSVSREKKERFSLILESASTNQTSMYLCASSFGGSLNQPQHFGDGTRLSIL.

The chain has TRBV27 and TRBJ1-2, with 7 bases lining up with TRBD1. With V trimmed by 5 bases and J by 7 bases, 7 bases remained unmatched. Germline lookup yields CDR1 MNHEY and CDR2 SMNVEV (reference sequence). The CDR3 totals 13 residues. CDR3 region: CASSVQGLGGYTF. DNA for the CDR3: TGTGCCAGCAGTGTACAGGGGCTTGGTGGCTACACCTTC.

The chain has TRBV24-1 and TRBJ2-3; TRBD1 agrees at 9 bases. Trimming removed 3 bases from V and 6 bases from J; junction bases left unmatched: 15. The germline V gene has CDR1 KGHDR and CDR2 SFDVKD. The CDR3 sequence is 18 residues long. The CDR3 sequence: CATSDQGKRNRGPDTQYF. In DNA, the CDR3 is TGTGCCACCAGTGATCAGGGAAAGAGAAACAGGGGGCCGGATACGCAGTATTTT.

A single count supports this clone. The V call is TRBV6-5, the J call TRBJ2-5, with 14 bases that match TRBD2. CDR3 length: 16 residues. The V and J ends lost 2 bases and 2 bases, in that order; junction bases with no gene match: 1. The V gene's germline CDR1 is MNHEY and CDR2 SVGAGI. CDR3 bases: TGTGCCAGCAGTTACGGGACTAGCGGGGGTCAAGAGACCCAGTACTTC. Its protein is CASSYGTSGGQETQYF.

V and J are TRBV27 and TRBJ2-1; 9 bases are a match to TRBD1. Unmatched junction bases numbered 9, after V lost 6 bases and J lost 6 bases. The germline V gene has CDR1 MNHEY and CDR2 SMNVEV (reference sequence). The CDR3 has 15 residues. CDR3 region: CASRFRDRVANEQFF. The CDR3 region has the DNA TGTGCCAGCAGATTCCGGGACAGGGTTGCCAATGAGCAGTTCTTC.

This chain uses TRBV14 with TRBJ2-7, with 8 bases aligning to TRBD1. J gave up 8 bases and V 0 bases, and 3 bases lay outside the gene matches. Germline V gives CDR1 SGHDN, CDR2 FVKESK. The CDR3 is made up of 13 amino acids. DNA of the CDR3: TGTGCCAGCAGCCAAGACGTCAGGGGGCAGCAGTACTTC. Protein sequence: CASSQDVRGQQYF. The variable domain in full, with the rest retrieved from reference TRBV14 and TRBJ2-7, is EAGVTQFPSHSVIEKGQTVTLRCDPISGHDNLYWYRRVMGKEIKFLLHFVKESKQDESGMPNNRFLAERTGGTYSTLKVQPAELEDSGVYFCASSQDVRGQQYFGPGTRLTVT.

This clone was seen only once. The chain is built from TRBV6-5 and TRBJ2-7, with D possibly TRBD2 on 6 matching bases. V lost 2 bases and J lost 1, with 12 bases in between. Germline-derived CDR1 and CDR2 are MNHEY and SVGAGI. The CDR3 is made up of 15 amino acids. CDR3 region: CASSYPPGVSYEQYF. In DNA, the CDR3 is TGTGCCAGCAGTTACCCCCCGGGGGTATCCTACGAGCAGTACTTC.

The gene calls are TRBV30 and TRBJ1-2; D unclear. The germline V gene has CDR1 GTSNPN and CDR2 SVGIG (reference sequence). The CDR3 length is 15 residues. V lost 0 bases to trimming and J lost 4 bases, with 15 bases between them. CDR3 bases: TGTGCCTGGAGTGTACGCGGGAAAAGCTGCTATGGCTACACCTTC. Protein: CAWSVRGKSCYGYTF. Full variable domain (remainder filled in from reference TRBV30 and TRBJ1-2): SQTIHQWPATLVQPVGSPLSLECTVEGTSNPNLYWYRQAAGRGLQLLFYSVGIGQISSEVPQNLSASRPQDRQFILSSKKLLLSDSGFYLCAWSVRGKSCYGYTFGSGTRLTVV.

This clone showed up just a few times. The chain is built from TRBV11-2 and TRBJ1-4; D not resolved. The CDR3 consists of 15 residues. Germline assignment: CDR1 SGHAT and CDR2 FQNNGV. V was cut by 1 base and J by 1 base, with 7 bases left in between. The CDR3 protein is CASSLGSKTNEKLFF. The CDR3 bases are TGTGCCAGCAGCTTAGGGTCTAAAACTAATGAAAAACTGTTTTTT.

The chain has TRBV5-6 and TRBJ2-4; 9 bases line up with TRBD1. V was clipped by 0 bases and J by 2 bases; unmatched bases: 6. The germline CDR1 and CDR2 sequences are SGHDT and YYEEEE. The CDR3 is 17 amino acids. In DNA, the CDR3 is TGTGCCAGCAGCTTGGGAGGGACAGGGTGGACCAAAAACATTCAGTACTTC. Encoded protein: CASSLGGTGWTKNIQYF.

This clone turned up a few times. The rearrangement links TRBV6-2 or TRBV6-3 to TRBJ2-7, with TRBD2 matching over 7 bases. The J segment lost 1 base and the V segment lost 6 bases, leaving 9 bases of the junction unmatched. The CDR3 consists of 15 residues. Germline V gene sequence: CDR1 MNHEY, CDR2 SVGEGT. The CDR3 DNA reads TGTGCCAGCAGCCGTTTCCAGCGGGGATCCTACGAGCAGTACTTC. Amino acids: CASSRFQRGSYEQYF.

This clone was picked up one time. J is TRBJ1-2 and V is TRBV3-1 (or the pseudogene TRBV3-2), with D tentatively TRBD1 (5 bases). This CDR3 contains 15 residues. Germline CDR1 reads LGHDT; CDR2 reads YNNKEL (reference sequence). V was pared by 4 bases and J by 2 bases, with 14 bases between. DNA of the CDR3: TGTGCCAGCAGCCGTTCCGGACAAGCCAACTATGGCTACACCTTC. This sequence encodes CASSRSGQANYGYTF.

Relative to its sample, this clone is medium-sized. The chain links TRBV7-9 to TRBJ2-7; 12 nucleotides align to TRBD2. Trimming cost V 5 bases and J 5 bases; bases outside gene matches: 10. There are 16 residues in the CDR3. Germline V gene lookup returns CDR1 SEHNR and CDR2 FQNEAQ (reference sequence). The chain's CDR3 is CASSLTTSGGKDEQYF. The CDR3 nucleotides read TGTGCCAGCAGCCTAACGACTAGCGGGGGTAAGGACGAGCAGTACTTC.

J is TRBJ1-2 and V is TRBV20-1, with a tentative D call TRBD1 (6 bases). Per germline, CDR1 DFQATT and CDR2 SNEGSKA (reference sequence). The CDR3 extends over 17 amino acids. Trimming took off 3 bases at V and 0 bases at J, with 20 bases between the two ends. The CDR3 loop reads CSASPWDKGLSNYGYTF. The CDR3 nucleotides are TGCAGTGCTAGTCCCTGGGACAAGGGGCTATCTAACTATGGCTACACCTTC.

The J gene is TRBJ1-5, the V gene TRBV11-2, with D possibly matching TRBD1 (5 bases). Germline values: CDR1 SGHAT, CDR2 FQNNGV. Trimming pared 1 base from V and 6 bases from J, leaving 10 bases between. CDR3 length: 14 amino acids. As DNA, the CDR3 is TGTGCCAGCAGCTTAGGACAGTCGGCTCAGCCCCAGCATTTT. Its translation: CASSLGQSAQPQHF.

The chain links TRBV24-1 to TRBJ1-2, with 7 bases that match TRBD1. Germline CDR1 is KGHDR and CDR2 is SFDVKD. The length of the CDR3 is 14 residues. After removal of 1 base from V and 8 bases from J, the junction contained 6 bases not matched to a gene. CDR3 nucleotides: TGTGCCACCAGTGATTTATCCCGGACAGGCGGCTACACCTTC. Translation: CATSDLSRTGGYTF.

V and J are TRBV2 and TRBJ1-2, with unresolved D. The ends were cut back, 3 bases at V and 2 bases at J, with 10 bases in the middle. Germline V lookup: CDR1 SNHLY, CDR2 FYNNEI. The CDR3 runs to 14 residues. In nucleotides, the CDR3 is TGTGCCAGCAGTGATTGGGCAGGAAACTATGGCTACACCTTC. Amino acid sequence: CASSDWAGNYGYTF.

This clone was seen just once. DNA of the CDR3: TGTGCCAGCAGCCAAGCTCTGAGGACAGGGAACGATGGCTACACCTTC. It translates to CASSQALRTGNDGYTF. This sequence joins TRBV3-1 (or the pseudogene TRBV3-2) and TRBJ1-2; the match to TRBD1 covers 8 bases. The CDR3 extends over 16 amino acids. CDR1 is LGHDT and CDR2 is YNNKEL in the germline V gene (reference sequence). Unmatched junction bases numbered 10, after V lost 1 base and J lost 6 bases.

This chain connects TRBV7-9 to TRBJ1-3; tentatively, D is TRBD1 (6 bases). The CDR3 length is 15 residues. From germline, CDR1 is SEHNR and CDR2 FQNEAQ (reference sequence). V was shortened by 5 bases and J by 4 bases, with 15 bases between the two germline ends. CDR3 DNA: TGTGCCAGCAGCCCACCGACAGGACTCGGAAACACCATATATTTT. It codes for CASSPPTGLGNTIYF.

V usage is TRBV5-1 and J usage is TRBJ2-2, with TRBD1 identical over 8 bases. Trimming took 4 bases from V and 4 from J; bases not matched to a gene: 3. The CDR3 spans 14 residues. Germline V CDR1 and CDR2: SGHRS, YFSETQ. For the CDR3, the DNA is TGCGCCAGCAGCAACACAGGGGGCACCGGGGAGCTGTTTTTT. Encoded protein: CASSNTGGTGELFF.